The 29 T cell receptor beta chains below come from one sample, sequenced in a study of T cells expressing NK-cell markers. From its re-call of the 5' RACE reads, TCRdb lists each CDR3 protein once, without DNA. This listing includes roughly 450,000 distinct CDR3 sequences. Specimen: blood T cells: a sorted CD56 or NKG2C T cell subset, CD4+ or CD8+ T cells, or bulk PBMC T cells (not recorded which). Receptor source: a woman aged 45-65 years in good health.

The chain has TRBV20-1 and TRBJ2-2. Germline loops: CDR1 DFQATT, CDR2 SNEGSKA (reference sequence). This CDR3 is 11 amino acids long. CDR3 protein: CSARESGELFF.

The chain joins TRBV7-9 to TRBJ2-5; the D call from TCRdb, TRBD2, cannot be confirmed without DNA. Germline values: CDR1 SEHNR, CDR2 FQNEAQ (reference sequence). The CDR3 runs 16 residues. The CDR3 spells CASSLRDVGRQETQYF.

The V and J genes are TRBV5-4 and TRBJ2-1; absent DNA, TCRdb's TRBD1 call cannot be checked. This CDR3 has 13 residues. CDR1 SGHNT and CDR2 YYREEE come from the germline V gene (reference sequence). The CDR3: CASSKTVENEQFF. Full variable domain (remainder filled in from reference TRBV5-4 and TRBJ2-1): ETGVTQSPTHLIKTRGQQVTLRCSSQSGHNTVSWYQQALGQGPQFIFQYYREEENGRGNFPPRFSGLQFPNYSSELNVNALELDDSALYLCASSKTVENEQFFGPGTRLTVL.

The rearrangement links TRBV24-1 to TRBJ1-5; TCRdb gives TRBD1 as the D gene, but with no DNA this cannot be confirmed. There are 16 residues in the CDR3. Germline CDR1 reads KGHDR; CDR2 reads SFDVKD. CDR3 region: CATSEGTGIGEQPQHF.

The chain is built from TRBV12-5 and TRBJ1-2; TCRdb names TRBD1, which stays unverified in the absence of DNA. This CDR3 spans 15 amino acids. The germline V gene has CDR1 LGHNT and CDR2 FRNRAP. CDR3 residues: CASGNGQGRVNGYTF.

The chain uses TRBV4-1 and TRBJ2-1. The length of the CDR3 is 17 residues. The V gene's germline CDR1 is MGHRA and CDR2 YSYEKL. Here the CDR3 reads CASSQGNGRTTYNEQFF.

The gene calls are TRBV6-2 or TRBV6-3 and TRBJ2-7; TCRdb picks TRBD1, but there is no DNA to check that call. This CDR3 is 15 amino acids long. In germline, CDR1 is MNHEY, CDR2 SVGEGT. The CDR3 spells CASSYSQRASYEQYF.

The chain recombines TRBV20-1 with TRBJ2-1; TCRdb proposes TRBD1, but this gene call is untestable without DNA. CDR1 and CDR2 (germline): DFQATT, SNEGSKA (reference sequence). The CDR3 has 14 residues. CDR3 in amino acids: CSASVLAGGDEQFF.

This chain joins TRBV6-5 and TRBJ2-5; TCRdb picks TRBD2, but there is no DNA to check that call. In germline, CDR1 is MNHEY, CDR2 SVGAGI. This CDR3 is built from 14 residues. CDR3 residues: CASSPSGGQATQYF.

V usage is TRBV9 and J usage is TRBJ2-5; TCRdb returns TRBD2, unconfirmable since there is no DNA. From germline, CDR1 is SGDLS and CDR2 YYNGEE. The CDR3 covers 17 residues. CDR3 amino acids: CASSVSSGKGGQETQYF.

The rearrangement uses TRBV18 and TRBJ2-6. Germline V gene lookup returns CDR1 KGHSH and CDR2 LQKENI. The CDR3 covers 18 residues. This CDR3 reads CASSPRAGTSSGANVLTF.

The chain recombines TRBV7-2 with TRBJ2-5; as DNA is missing, the TRBD2 call by TCRdb cannot be tested. From germline, CDR1 is SGHTA and CDR2 FQGNSA. This CDR3 has 19 residues. This CDR3 is CASRRYGKTGEPPQETQYF.

This chain connects TRBV5-1 to TRBJ2-3; checking the TCRdb D call of TRBD2 is not possible without DNA. CDR1 and CDR2 (germline): SGHRS, YFSETQ. The CDR3 extends over 16 amino acids. CDR3: CASSDLAGGPGNTQYF.

This rearrangement joins TRBV2 to TRBJ1-5. Germline lookup yields CDR1 SNHLY and CDR2 FYNNEI. The CDR3 sequence is 14 residues long. CDR3: CASKRGFSNQPQHF. Looking up the rest from reference TRBV2 and TRBJ1-5 gives the full variable domain: EPEVTQTPSHQVTQMGQEVILRCVPISNHLYFYWYRQILGQKVEFLVSFYNNEISEKSEIFDDQFSVERPDGSNFTLKIRSTKLEDSAMYFCASKRGFSNQPQHFGDGTRLSIL.

The chain links TRBV5-1 to TRBJ2-3; checking the TCRdb D call of TRBD2 is not possible without DNA. The CDR3 is 15 amino acids. In germline, CDR1 is SGHRS, CDR2 YFSETQ. The CDR3 loop reads CASSLQREFVYTQYF.

The rearrangement links TRBV11-3 to TRBJ2-4; the TCRdb call, TRBD1, lacks DNA for checking. CDR1 is SGHNT, CDR2 YENEEA, per germline. CDR3 length equals 13 residues. The CDR3 region is CASRQTGANIQYF.

The chain links TRBV21-1 to TRBJ2-1. TRBV21-1 is deemed a pseudogene. The CDR3 totals 14 residues. The CDR3 reads CASINSGVFDEQFF.

V and J are TRBV11-3 and TRBJ2-1; TCRdb designates TRBD2, a call that cannot be tested without DNA. This CDR3 has 16 amino acids. The germline gives CDR1 SGHNT, CDR2 YENEEA. The CDR3 here is CASSTRDYGPKDEQFF.

V gene TRBV29-1 combines with J gene TRBJ2-2; the TRBD1 assignment by TCRdb is unverifiable without DNA. The germline V gene has CDR1 SQVTM and CDR2 ANQGSEA. This CDR3 contains 14 residues. The CDR3 here is CSARAGGDTGELFF.

This sequence joins TRBV5-1 and TRBJ2-1. This CDR3 comprises 16 residues. From germline, CDR1 is SGHRS and CDR2 YFSETQ. CDR3 sequence reads: CASSPFRTSSYNEQFF.

The chain couples TRBV5-1 to TRBJ2-3. The CDR3 has 15 residues. Germline CDR1 reads SGHRS; CDR2 reads YFSETQ. This CDR3 is CASSLVEADTDTQYF.

This chain joins TRBV5-1 and TRBJ2-7; TCRdb outputs TRBD1, but without DNA this stays unchecked. The CDR3 is 16 residues long. From germline, CDR1 is SGHRS and CDR2 YFSETQ. CDR3 protein: CASSLGQTVVSYEQYF.

The rearrangement joins TRBV20-1 to TRBJ1-1. Per germline, CDR1 DFQATT and CDR2 SNEGSKA (reference sequence). The CDR3 is made up of 13 amino acids. CDR3 region: CSVKRNMNTEAFF.

The gene calls are TRBV20-1 and TRBJ2-1; without DNA, the TCRdb call of TRBD2 cannot be checked. CDR1 and CDR2 (germline): DFQATT, SNEGSKA (reference sequence). There are 14 residues in the CDR3. The CDR3 region is CSATSGLADNEQFF.

This chain links TRBV6-1 with TRBJ2-7. The CDR3 spans 11 residues. Germline CDR1 is MNHNS and CDR2 is SASEGT. The CDR3 loop reads CASSEALEQYF.

The V call is TRBV6-6, the J call TRBJ1-1; TCRdb proposes TRBD1, but this gene call is untestable without DNA. The CDR3 covers 12 residues. Germline CDR1 MNHNY, CDR2 SVGAGI (reference sequence). CDR3: CASSTGEVEAFF.

The chain recombines TRBV9 with TRBJ2-3; the D call of TRBD1 rests on TCRdb alone, since no DNA is present to check it. The CDR3 covers 16 residues. Germline-derived CDR1 and CDR2 are SGDLS and YYNGEE. The CDR3 here is CASSVALGGSTDTQYF.

This chain links TRBV14 with TRBJ1-1; lacking DNA, the TRBD1 call made by TCRdb goes unchecked. The V gene's germline CDR1 is SGHDN and CDR2 FVKESK. The CDR3 totals 15 residues. This CDR3 reads CASSQESRGPPEAFF.

V gene TRBV3-1 combines with J gene TRBJ2-1; no DNA is available, so the TRBD1 call from TCRdb remains unchecked. The CDR3 length is 15 residues. Germline loops: CDR1 LGHDT, CDR2 YNNKEL (reference sequence). The CDR3 reads CASSPPGHLYNEQFF.